Shown below are 7 T cell receptor beta chains from a single sample sequenced in a study of radiotherapy plus CTLA-4 blockade in lung cancer. Libraries were prepared by immunoSEQ multiplex PCR; TCRdb keeps only in-frame clonotypes and omits some of them. The sample gives around 80,000 clones, 80% to 85% of which show up once; 0.82% is in the top ten. The source was peripheral blood, collected from a patient treated with radiotherapy plus ipilimumab. All receptors derive from a human donor with non-small cell lung cancer who had stable disease on radiotherapy plus ipilimumab.

J is TRBJ2-1 and V is TRBV6-5, with D possibly being TRBD1 (5 bases). CDR1 is MNHEY and CDR2 is SVGAGI in the germline V gene. V lost 2 bases and J 5 bases, leaving 10 bases between the germline ends. The CDR3 is 14 residues long. CDR3 DNA sequence: TGTGCCAGCAGTTACAGGGGTCCGCACAATGAGCAGTTCTTC. It codes for CASSYRGPHNEQFF.

This chain connects TRBV7-2 to TRBJ1-4; 7 nucleotides agree with TRBD1. The germline V gene has CDR1 SGHTA and CDR2 FQGNSA. The CDR3 contains 16 residues. V was pared by 1 base and J by 0 bases, with 2 bases of the junction left unmatched. The CDR3 nucleotides are TGTGCCAGCAGCTTAGAGACAGGGCCAACTAATGAAAAACTGTTTTTT. This gives the protein CASSLETGPTNEKLFF.

This clone was detected once. This rearrangement joins TRBV15 to TRBJ1-5; the D gene is possibly TRBD1 (6 bases). V lost 0 bases to trimming and J lost 4 bases, with 10 bases between them. Germline CDR1 LNHNV, CDR2 YYDKDF (reference sequence). The CDR3 runs 15 residues. The CDR3 bases are TGTGCCACCAGCAGAGAGCGGCAGGGGAATCAGCCCCAGCATTTT. It specifies CATSRERQGNQPQHF.

V usage is TRBV4-1 and J usage is TRBJ2-1; tentatively, D is TRBD1 (6 bases). This CDR3 comprises 17 residues. Trimming removed 0 bases at V and 0 bases at J, with 12 bases between. The germline V gene has CDR1 MGHRA and CDR2 YSYEKL. In DNA, the CDR3 is TGCGCCAGCAGCCAAGATCAACAGGGTAGCTCCTACAATGAGCAGTTCTTC. Its translation: CASSQDQQGSSYNEQFF.

The chain joins TRBV6-6 to TRBJ1-4; D ambiguous. Germline V gene lookup returns CDR1 MNHNY and CDR2 SVGAGI (reference sequence). CDR3 length: 15 residues. Between the trimmed V and J ends, which lost 4 bases and 3 bases, there was a span of 12 bases. The CDR3 here is CASSLGWGPNEKLFF. The DNA of the CDR3 is TGTGCCAGCAGTTTGGGGTGGGGTCCTAATGAAAAACTGTTTTTT.

The chain has TRBV30 and TRBJ1-6; 7 bases match TRBD1. Germline CDR1 and CDR2: GTSNPN and SVGIG (reference sequence). The V and J ends lost 0 bases and 2 bases, in that order; junction bases with no gene match: 4. CDR3 length equals 16 residues. CDR3 loop: CAWSVGGRPYNSPLHF. CDR3 coding DNA: TGTGCCTGGAGTGTAGGGGGCAGACCCTATAATTCACCCCTCCACTTT.

The chain couples TRBV6-5 to TRBJ2-2; D perhaps matches TRBD1 (5 bases). With 5 bases removed from V and 7 bases from J, the gap between germline ends came to 17 bases. Per the germline V gene, CDR1 is MNHEY and CDR2 is SVGAGI. The CDR3 runs 15 residues. The CDR3 DNA follows: TGTGCCAGCAGTGCCGACAGCCCCACCAACGGGGAGCTGTTTTTT. Its translation: CASSADSPTNGELFF.